The source of this TCR beta chain is a study of shared clonotypes between healthy human individuals. About the study: Every donor yielded three CD4 naive, three CD4 memory, two CD8 naive and one CD8 memory plate. The study's findings and limits: Since donors were few, the genetic and exposure-history diversity represented was limited.

Libraries were prepared by immunoSEQ multiplex PCR; TCRdb keeps only in-frame clonotypes and omits some of them. The data contain around 370,000 clones, 96% of them singletons. V shed 3 bases and J shed 4 bases, with 8 bases lying between them. CDR3 length: 13 amino acids. The germline V gene encodes CDR1 KGHSH and CDR2 LQKENI. Note on this clone: No antigen is known for it.

The TCR originated in a man aged 25 to 40 in good health. The rearrangement links TRBV18 to TRBJ2-3, with D uncertain. The sample was memory CD8+ T cells sorted from blood. The subset was: CD45RO+ cells pooled with CCR7-negative TemRA cells. CDR3: CASSPFSADTQYF. CDR3 nucleotides: TGTGCCAGCTCACCCTTTTCTGCAGATACGCAGTATTTT.